This entry concerns a single T cell receptor beta chain. No antigen is known for it. This sample was taken from a study of T cell responses to AZD1222 COVID-19 vaccine. Study-level background: Pooling covered second doses at about 4 or about 12 weeks.

Study-level results: No day 14 peak samples; only post-peak repertoires were characterized. Dominant at 160-218 and 743-854, vaccine-associated CD4 TCRs also spanned spike. White British donors predominated, females outnumbered males, and clonal diversity was possibly underestimated.

Sequencing used immunoSEQ multiplex PCR; TCRdb keeps in-frame clones, though not all of them. The data hold about 86,000 clones, with roughly nine tenths observed a single time. The CDR3 contains 16 residues. V was shortened by 4 bases and J by 0 bases, with 15 bases between the two germline ends. Germline loops: CDR1 SSHAT, CDR2 FNYEAQ (reference sequence). The clonotype originates from an adult in good health. V is TRBV7-7 and J is TRBJ2-5, with no clear D. Sequences were derived from peripheral blood, sampled on day 0 of AZD1222 vaccination. CDR3 amino acids: CASSSSMMRNQETQYF. In DNA form, the CDR3 reads TGTGCCAGCAGCTCCTCCATGATGCGGAACCAAGAGACCCAGTACTTC.